The 8 T cell receptor beta chains listed next were all sequenced from one sample in a study of a mutant IDH1 vaccine in newly diagnosed glioma. These TCRs' antigens remain unknown. Data came from immunoSEQ multiplex PCR; TCRdb stores just in-frame clones and leaves some out. The sample lists about 48,000 clones, approximately 79% occurring once. Time point defined: week 35, safety follow-up. One vaccine dose held 300 ug of mutant IDH1 20-mer peptide and came with topical imiquimod. Sequences were derived from PBMCs, sampled from a glioma patient whose treatment included an IDH1 peptide vaccine. The receptors derive from a man in his forties with glioma.

The chain has TRBV18 and TRBJ2-7, with 7 bases identical to TRBD1. V shed 4 bases and J 0 bases; nucleotides not matched to a gene: 3. CDR1 KGHSH and CDR2 LQKENI come from the germline V gene. This CDR3 has 14 amino acids. The CDR3 loop is CASSQGQSSYEQYF. CDR3 sequence (DNA): TGTGCCAGCTCACAGGGACAGAGCTCCTACGAGCAGTACTTC.

V usage is TRBV7-9 and J usage is TRBJ2-7; no reliable D call. Germline assignment: CDR1 SEHNR and CDR2 FQNEAQ (reference sequence). This CDR3 has 15 amino acids. V dropped 1 base and J dropped 0 bases, with 10 bases sitting between them. CDR3 sequence (DNA): TGTGCCAGCAGCTTAGTTGCGTCTAGCTCCTACGAGCAGTACTTC. It yields the protein CASSLVASSSYEQYF.

The gene calls are TRBV5-1 and TRBJ2-7, with D possibly being TRBD1 or TRBD2 (5 bases each). Trimming pared 1 base from V and 4 bases from J, leaving 12 bases between. The CDR3 has 14 residues. Germline V gene data show CDR1 as SGHRS and CDR2 as YFSETQ. CDR3 sequence (DNA): TGCGCCAGCAGCTTGACAGGTTCGGGGTACGAGCAGTACTTC. Encoded protein: CASSLTGSGYEQYF.

This clone was found once. J is TRBJ1-2 and V is TRBV5-6, with 9 bases fitting TRBD1. From germline, CDR1 is SGHDT and CDR2 YYEEEE. With 5 bases clipped from V and 10 bases from J, the junction kept 12 bases outside the gene matches. CDR3 size: 14 residues. The CDR3 DNA reads TGTGCCAGCAGTTCTCCCGGGACAGGGACAATCTACACCTTC. This gives the protein CASSSPGTGTIYTF.

This clone appeared once. The chain joins TRBV19 to TRBJ2-3; D ambiguous. Germline V gene data show CDR1 as LNHDA and CDR2 as SQIVND (reference sequence). CDR3 length equals 11 residues. V was pared by 3 bases and J by 8 bases, with 6 bases between. CDR3 sequence reads: CASSITGTQYF. The DNA for the CDR3 is TGTGCCAGTAGTATTACGGGTACGCAGTATTTT.

This rearrangement joins TRBV19 to TRBJ1-1, with 7 positions matching TRBD1. The CDR3 covers 14 residues. After removal of 3 bases from V and 7 bases from J, the junction contained 8 bases not matched to a gene. Per the germline V gene, CDR1 is LNHDA and CDR2 is SQIVND (reference sequence). The DNA for the CDR3 is TGTGCCAGTAGTATTGGAGGGGGCTCAGGTGAAGCTTTCTTT. Residues: CASSIGGGSGEAFF.

The rearrangement uses TRBV5-1 and TRBJ2-1, with 11 bases that match TRBD2. The CDR3 contains 16 residues. The germline gives CDR1 SGHRS, CDR2 YFSETQ. Trimming took 3 bases from V and 4 from J; bases not matched to a gene: 6. The CDR3 bases are TGCGCCAGCAGCTGGCCGGGGACTAGCGGTTACAATGAGCAGTTCTTC. It translates to CASSWPGTSGYNEQFF.

V usage is TRBV4-1 and J usage is TRBJ1-2; D unclear. Trimming cost V 0 bases and J 3 bases, with 2 bases left between them. Germline CDR1 and CDR2: MGHRA and YSYEKL. CDR3 length equals 12 residues. DNA of the CDR3: TGCGCCAGCAGCCAAGATGACTATGGCTACACCTTC. Its translation: CASSQDDYGYTF.